This entry lists 5 T cell receptor beta chains sequenced from one sample in a study of blood T cell repertoires in COVID-19. Generated by immunoSEQ multiplex PCR, the TCRdb table keeps only in-frame clones and is missing some. The sample gives 150,000 or so clones, about 87% of which show up once; roughly 6.1% is in the top ten. Sequences were obtained from peripheral blood. The receptor set was obtained from a man of 80 years or more with acute or convalescent COVID-19.

The chain has TRBV5-1 and TRBJ2-7; D possibly corresponds to TRBD2 (6 bases). The CDR3 runs 16 residues. Trimming took 3 bases from V and 0 from J, leaving 16 bases between them. Germline V gene data show CDR1 as SGHRS and CDR2 as YFSETQ. CDR3 sequence (DNA): TGCGCCAGCAGCTCGGAACCTAGCGCCAGCTCCTACGAGCAGTACTTC. As protein: CASSSEPSASSYEQYF.

The chain recombines TRBV6-5 with TRBJ1-1; a weak D match, TRBD1 (6 bases). Germline-derived CDR1 and CDR2 are MNHEY and SVGAGI. Trimming removed 8 bases at V and 0 bases at J, with 10 bases between. The CDR3 loop spans 13 amino acids. The CDR3 sequence: CASSGQLNTEAFF. The CDR3 DNA follows: TGTGCCAGCTCTGGACAGTTGAACACTGAAGCTTTCTTT.

The gene calls are TRBV6-2 or TRBV6-3 and TRBJ2-1; 7 bases are a match to TRBD1. Looked up from germline, CDR1 is MNHEY and CDR2 is SVGEGT. The CDR3 extends over 15 amino acids. The J segment lost 5 bases and the V segment lost 6 bases, leaving 10 bases of the junction unmatched. The CDR3 sequence: CASRPTGQYHNEQFF. For the CDR3, the DNA is TGTGCCAGCAGGCCTACGGGACAGTATCACAATGAGCAGTTCTTC.

The chain combines TRBV28 with TRBJ1-4, with D uncertain. The CDR3 is made up of 14 amino acids. Germline V gene lookup returns CDR1 MDHEN and CDR2 SYDVKM. Trimming removed 4 bases at V and 6 bases at J, with 12 bases between. The CDR3: CASSSGLLDEKLFF. The CDR3 DNA reads TGTGCCAGCAGTTCAGGATTATTAGATGAAAAACTGTTTTTT.

In this sample, this clone turned up a few times. The chain uses TRBV3-1 (or the pseudogene TRBV3-2) and TRBJ2-3; the match to TRBD2 covers 8 bases. Germline assignment: CDR1 LGHDT and CDR2 YNNKEL (reference sequence). The CDR3 contains 15 residues. Trimming took 6 bases from V and 1 from J; bases not matched to a gene: 6. Here the CDR3 DNA reads TGTGCCAGCAGTCTAACTAGCGGCGGCACAGATACGCAGTATTTT. Translation: CASSLTSGGTDTQYF.